This TCR beta chain originates from a study of identical twins. General study results and limits: The more abundant beta clonotypes in cord blood had fewer insertions, and memory repertoires did not show this.

This clonotype was recorded many times. Its specificity is unknown. The CDR3 runs to 13 residues. Per germline, CDR1 LGHNA and CDR2 YNFKEQ. Trimming stripped 1 base from V and 7 bases from J, with 9 bases between. There were only healthy Caucasians among the donors. From the 5' RACE reads, TCRdb called clonotypes with MiXCR, one entry per CDR3 protein. The sample includes roughly 230,000 distinct CDR3 sequences, about 8.3% seen only once; the top ten take approximately 3%. These same records also appear under a second study, on yellow fever vaccine responses in identical twins.

This sequence was found in a woman younger than 30 in good health. The chain carries TRBV4-2 and TRBJ2-3; D gene ambiguous. Sequenced input: CD8+ T cells sorted from blood. DNA for the CDR3: TGTGCCAGCAGCCAAGTGCTTGGGTATACGCAGTATTTT. Translation gives CASSQVLGYTQYF.